This TCR beta chain was captured in a study of PD-1 blockade in classical Hodgkin lymphoma. Study-wide context: Intravenous nivolumab at 3 mg/kg was given to patients every 2 weeks. Whole-study results and caveats: Similar baseline diversity was found in complete responders and newly diagnosed patients. Newly diagnosed patients were reported to start with lower TCR diversity than healthy donors.

Sequencing was performed with immunoSEQ multiplex PCR; in TCRdb, only in-frame clones are kept and a portion is missing. The data hold nearly 25,000 clones, with nearly 80% observed a single time. Each patient's relapse followed autologous stem cell transplantation, and brentuximab vedotin exposure varied. The study recorded best responses of complete response, partial response or progressive disease. Points on this clone: Its target is not known.

This CDR3 spans 14 amino acids. V was trimmed by 11 bases and J by 1 base, leaving 17 bases between them. Germline CDR1 and CDR2: MNHNS and SASEGT. This sequence joins TRBV6-1 and TRBJ1-1, with a possible D match to TRBD1 (6 bases). Specimen: peripheral blood mononuclear cells (PBMCs), collected at baseline. This TCR came from a human donor with classical Hodgkin lymphoma. This CDR3 is CASEGGRGNTEAFF. In DNA form, the CDR3 reads TGTGCCTCCGAGGGGGGGCGTGGGAACACTGAAGCTTTCTTT.